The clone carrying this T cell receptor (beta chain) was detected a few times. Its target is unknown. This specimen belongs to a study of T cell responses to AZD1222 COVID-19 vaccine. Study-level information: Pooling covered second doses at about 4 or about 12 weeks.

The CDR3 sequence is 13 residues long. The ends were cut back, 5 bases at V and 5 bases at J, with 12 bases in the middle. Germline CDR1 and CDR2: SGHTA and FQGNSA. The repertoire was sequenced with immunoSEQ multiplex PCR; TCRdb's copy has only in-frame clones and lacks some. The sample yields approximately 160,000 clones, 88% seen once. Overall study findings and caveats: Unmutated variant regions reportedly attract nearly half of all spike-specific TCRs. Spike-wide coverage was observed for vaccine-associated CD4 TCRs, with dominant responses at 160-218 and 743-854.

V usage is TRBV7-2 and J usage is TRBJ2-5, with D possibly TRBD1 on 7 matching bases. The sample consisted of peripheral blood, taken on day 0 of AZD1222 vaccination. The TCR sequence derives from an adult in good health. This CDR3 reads CASSPQGRETQYF. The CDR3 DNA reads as TGTGCCAGCAGCCCACAGGGGAGGGAGACCCAGTACTTC.